These 14 T cell receptor beta chains share one sample of origin, sequenced in a study of cytomegalovirus exposure and HLA in healthy donors (dated by TCRdb to the late 2010s). Receptor libraries were prepared by the immunoSEQ multiplex PCR assay. For the multiplex PCR, a mixture combining 60 forward primers for TCR Vbeta segments and 13 reverse primers for TCR Jbeta segments was used. The immuneACCESS repertoire file appears here via TCRdb, limited to in-frame rearrangements. These files lack a portion of the clones; in checked studies, under half of the deficit traces to unresolved V genes, and the cause of the others is not known. The sample table shows approximately 75,000 clones, and roughly 74% are seen once. Together, the top ten hold 11% of the sample. The sequencing sample was made of PBMCs. These receptors were collected from a woman aged 60 to 75 in good health and CMV-seropositive.

The chain carries TRBV12-5 and TRBJ1-1; TRBD1 is a possible D gene (6 bases). The CDR3 consists of 14 residues. The V end was cut by 1 base, the J end by 5 bases, with 11 bases between. Germline V gives CDR1 LGHNT, CDR2 FRNRAP. The CDR3 DNA reads TGTGCTAGTGGTTTGGGGGGAAGGGGGACTGAAGCTTTCTTT. The encoded protein is CASGLGGRGTEAFF.

The chain couples TRBV28 to TRBJ2-1; D is ambiguous. This CDR3 comprises 14 residues. The V gene's germline CDR1 is MDHEN and CDR2 SYDVKM. V shed 7 bases and J shed 0 bases, with 10 bases lying between them. Written as DNA, the CDR3 is TGTGCCAGCACCTCACAGAGCTCCTACAATGAGCAGTTCTTC. Encoded protein: CASTSQSSYNEQFF.

V and J are TRBV6-5 and TRBJ1-2; 8 bases match TRBD1. This CDR3 has 13 residues. Germline CDR1 and CDR2: MNHEY and SVGAGI. Trimming at V came to 6 bases and at J to 6 bases, leaving 6 bases not matched to a gene. In DNA, the CDR3 is TGTGCCAGCAGGAAGGGACAGGCCGATGGCTACACCTTC. Protein sequence: CASRKGQADGYTF.

The chain has TRBV5-1 and TRBJ1-2, with TRBD1 as a possible D gene (6 bases). Germline V CDR1 and CDR2: SGHRS, YFSETQ. The V end was cut by 5 bases, the J end by 5 bases, with 16 bases between. The CDR3 has 14 residues. CDR3 in amino acids: CASRVAAQGYGYTF. The CDR3 nucleotides are TGCGCCAGCAGAGTGGCAGCGCAGGGGTATGGCTACACCTTC.

The chain combines TRBV19 with TRBJ2-7; 9 bases fit TRBD2. The CDR3 extends over 14 amino acids. Germline loops: CDR1 LNHDA, CDR2 SQIVND (reference sequence). The ends lost 6 bases at V and 3 bases at J; junction bases unmatched: 6. The CDR3 is CASREASGVYEQYF. The CDR3 bases are TGTGCCAGTAGGGAGGCTAGCGGGGTCTACGAGCAGTACTTC.

This chain links TRBV4-2 with TRBJ1-4; D may be TRBD1 (6 bases). Trimming stripped 5 bases from V and 0 bases from J, with 10 bases between. Per the germline V gene, CDR1 is LGHNA and CDR2 is YNFKEQ. This CDR3 comprises 15 residues. Here the CDR3 DNA reads TGTGCCAGCAGCGCCAGGGGAGCAACTAATGAAAAACTGTTTTTT. Translation gives CASSARGATNEKLFF.

J is TRBJ1-2 and V is TRBV28; maybe TRBD1 (5 bases). Germline V gene sequence: CDR1 MDHEN, CDR2 SYDVKM. The germline V and J ends were trimmed by 10 bases and 7 bases, with 16 bases remaining between them. This CDR3 has 12 residues. The CDR3 here is CATRGGFFGYTF. The DNA of the CDR3 is TGTGCCACCCGTGGGGGGTTTTTTGGCTACACCTTC.

This chain connects TRBV25-1 to TRBJ1-4; 9 bases map to TRBD1. Germline CDR1 and CDR2: MGHDK and SYGVNS. Germline trimming cut 3 bases from V and 5 bases from J; bases unmatched to any gene: 4. The CDR3 runs to 15 residues. Here the CDR3 reads CASSDPGQGNEKLFF. The CDR3 DNA sequence: TGTGCCAGCAGTGACCCGGGACAGGGAAATGAAAAACTGTTTTTT.

The chain carries TRBV7-3 and TRBJ1-5; no firm D call. CDR3 length equals 12 residues. Germline CDR1 reads SGHTA; CDR2 reads FQGTGA. As DNA, the CDR3 is TGTGTCTTCGTATATAGCAATCAGCCCCAGCATTTT. Its translation: CVFVYSNQPQHF. Complete variable domain (other parts from reference TRBV7-3 and TRBJ1-5): GAGVSQTPSNKVTEKGKYVELRCDPISGHTALYWYRQSLGQGPEFLIYFQGTGAADDSGLPNDRFFAVRPEGSVSTLKIQRTERGDSAVYLCVFVYSNQPQHFGDGTRLSIL.

This rearrangement joins TRBV6-5 to TRBJ1-2, with D tentatively TRBD1 (6 bases). CDR1 and CDR2 (germline): MNHEY, SVGAGI. Trimming stripped 10 bases from V and 4 bases from J, with 13 bases between. This CDR3 spans 12 amino acids. The CDR3 is CAIHREGYGYTF. CDR3 coding DNA: TGTGCCATTCACAGGGAGGGCTATGGCTACACCTTC.

This chain uses TRBV4-1 with TRBJ2-7, with D perhaps matching TRBD2 (6 bases). The ends were cut back, 4 bases at V and 3 bases at J, with 16 bases in the middle. Germline V CDR1 and CDR2: MGHRA, YSYEKL. There are 15 residues in the CDR3. CDR3 in DNA: TGCGCCAGCAGCCCCGGGACTCTCGCTTACTACGAGCAGTACTTC. This encodes CASSPGTLAYYEQYF.

This chain links TRBV5-1 with TRBJ2-3; the D is unclear. The germline gives CDR1 SGHRS, CDR2 YFSETQ. Trimming stripped 4 bases from V and 0 bases from J, with 9 bases between. The CDR3 extends over 14 amino acids. The CDR3 bases are TGCGCCAGCAGCACGCTAAGAAGCACAGATACGCAGTATTTT. The encoded protein is CASSTLRSTDTQYF.

This sequence joins TRBV7-9 and TRBJ2-7, with D hard to call. The CDR3 totals 13 residues. V lost 0 bases to trimming and J lost 7 bases, with 10 bases between them. CDR1 and CDR2 (germline): SEHNR, FQNEAQ (reference sequence). The CDR3 loop reads CASSLASGAEQYF. The CDR3 DNA reads TGTGCCAGCAGCTTAGCGTCCGGAGCTGAGCAGTACTTC.

This rearrangement joins TRBV2 to TRBJ1-2, with a possible D match to TRBD1 (6 bases). Germline V gives CDR1 SNHLY, CDR2 FYNNEI. The CDR3 consists of 13 residues. V was shortened by 2 bases and J by 4 bases, with 8 bases between the two germline ends. Here the CDR3 reads CASSELGAYGYTF. The CDR3 nucleotides are TGTGCCAGCAGTGAATTGGGGGCCTATGGCTACACCTTC.